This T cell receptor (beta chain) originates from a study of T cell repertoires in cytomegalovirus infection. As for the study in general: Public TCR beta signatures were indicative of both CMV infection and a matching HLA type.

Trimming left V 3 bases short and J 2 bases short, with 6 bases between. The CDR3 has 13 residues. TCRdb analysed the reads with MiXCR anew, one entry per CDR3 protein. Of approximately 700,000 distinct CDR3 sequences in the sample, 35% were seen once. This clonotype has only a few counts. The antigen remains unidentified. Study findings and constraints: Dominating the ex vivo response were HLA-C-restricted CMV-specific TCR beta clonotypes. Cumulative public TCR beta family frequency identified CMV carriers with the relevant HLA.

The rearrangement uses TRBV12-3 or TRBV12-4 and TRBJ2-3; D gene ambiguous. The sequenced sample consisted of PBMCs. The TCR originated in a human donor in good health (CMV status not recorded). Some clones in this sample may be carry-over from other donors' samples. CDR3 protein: CASSFYTTDTQYF. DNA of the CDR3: TGTGCCAGCAGTTTCTACACCACAGATACGCAGTATTTT.